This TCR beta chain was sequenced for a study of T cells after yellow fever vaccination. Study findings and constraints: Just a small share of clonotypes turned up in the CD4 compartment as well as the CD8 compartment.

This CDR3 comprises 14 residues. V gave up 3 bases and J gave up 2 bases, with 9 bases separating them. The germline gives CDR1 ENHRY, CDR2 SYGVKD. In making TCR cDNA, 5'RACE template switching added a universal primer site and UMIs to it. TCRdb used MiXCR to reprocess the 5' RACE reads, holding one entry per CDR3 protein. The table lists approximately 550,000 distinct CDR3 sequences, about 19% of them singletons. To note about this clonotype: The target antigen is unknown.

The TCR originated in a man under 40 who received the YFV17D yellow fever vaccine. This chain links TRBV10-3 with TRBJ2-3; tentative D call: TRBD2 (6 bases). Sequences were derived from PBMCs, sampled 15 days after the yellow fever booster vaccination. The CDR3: CAISDGGITDTQYF. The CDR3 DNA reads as TGTGCCATCAGTGACGGGGGAATCACAGATACGCAGTATTTT.